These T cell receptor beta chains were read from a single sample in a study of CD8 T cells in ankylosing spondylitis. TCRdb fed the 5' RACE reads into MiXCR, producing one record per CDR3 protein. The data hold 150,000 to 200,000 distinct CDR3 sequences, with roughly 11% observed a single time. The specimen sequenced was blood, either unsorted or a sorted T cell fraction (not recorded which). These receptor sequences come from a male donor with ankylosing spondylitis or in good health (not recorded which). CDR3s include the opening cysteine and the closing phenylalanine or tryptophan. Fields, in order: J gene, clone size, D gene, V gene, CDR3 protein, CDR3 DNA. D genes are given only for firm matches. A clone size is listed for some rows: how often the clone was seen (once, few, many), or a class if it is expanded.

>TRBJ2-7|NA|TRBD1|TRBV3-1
CACSFRQGPPYEQYF
TGTGCCTGCAGCTTCCGACAGGGTCCTCCCTACGAGCAGTACTTC
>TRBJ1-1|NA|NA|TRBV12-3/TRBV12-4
CASSLKSNTEAFF
TGTGCCAGCAGTTTGAAAAGCAACACTGAAGCTTTCTTT
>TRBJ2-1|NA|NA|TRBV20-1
CSARKLTGATYNEQFF
TGCAGTGCTAGAAAGCTCACGGGGGCGACCTACAATGAGCAGTTCTTC
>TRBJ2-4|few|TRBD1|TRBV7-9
CASSPQGSSKNIQYF
TGTGCCAGCAGCCCACAGGGGAGCAGTAAAAACATTCAGTACTTC
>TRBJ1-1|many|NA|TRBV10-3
CAIRGGETEAFF
TGTGCCATCAGGGGGGGAGAGACTGAAGCTTTCTTT
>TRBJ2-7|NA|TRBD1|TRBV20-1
CSAKDRGRSEQYF
TGCAGTGCAAAGGACAGGGGGCGAAGCGAGCAGTACTTC
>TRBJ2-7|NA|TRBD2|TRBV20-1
CSARGLAVLSYEQYF
TGCAGTGCTAGAGGACTAGCGGTGCTCTCCTACGAGCAGTACTTC
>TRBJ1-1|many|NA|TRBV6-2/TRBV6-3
CASSKGGHTEAFF
TGTGCCAGCAGTAAGGGGGGACACACTGAAGCTTTCTTT
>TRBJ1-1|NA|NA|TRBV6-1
CASSPRPANTEAFF
TGTGCCAGCAGTCCCCGACCAGCGAACACTGAAGCTTTCTTT
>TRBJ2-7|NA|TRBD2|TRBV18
CASSPGTSSYEQYF
TGTGCCAGCTCACCGGGGACTAGCTCCTACGAGCAGTACTTC
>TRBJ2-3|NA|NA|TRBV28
CASSLGPGRRSGFTDTQYF
TGTGCCAGCAGCCTTGGGCCCGGGCGGAGGAGTGGTTTCACAGATACGCAGTATTTT
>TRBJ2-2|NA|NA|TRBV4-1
CASSQEAGGDTGELFF
TGCGCCAGCAGCCAAGAGGCCGGGGGCGACACCGGGGAGCTGTTTTTT
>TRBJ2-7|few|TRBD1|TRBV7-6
CASSLGTGDSYEQYF
TGTGCCAGCAGCTTGGGGACAGGCGACTCCTACGAGCAGTACTTC
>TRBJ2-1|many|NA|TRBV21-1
CASSKYLRGEQFF
TGTGCCAGCAGCAAATATTTACGTGGTGAGCAGTTCTTC
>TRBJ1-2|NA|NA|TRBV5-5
CASRRITGSYGYTF
TGTGCCAGCAGGAGAATCACAGGGTCCTATGGCTACACCTTC
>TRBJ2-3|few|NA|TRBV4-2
CASSQAGSPSGTQYF
TGTGCCAGCAGCCAAGCGGGCTCCCCGTCGGGTACGCAGTATTTT
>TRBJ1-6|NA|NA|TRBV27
CASSLGTGHNSPLHF
TGTGCCAGCAGTTTAGGTACCGGACATAATTCACCCCTCCACTTT
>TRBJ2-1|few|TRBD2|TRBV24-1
CATSDTGLGSYNEQFF
TGTGCCACCAGTGACACTGGACTAGGGTCCTACAATGAGCAGTTCTTC
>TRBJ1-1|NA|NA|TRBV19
CASSSQTNTEAFF
TGTGCCAGTAGTTCTCAGACGAACACTGAAGCTTTCTTT
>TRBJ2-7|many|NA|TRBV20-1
CSAEGRLTYEQYF
TGCAGTGCTGAGGGACGCTTAACCTACGAGCAGTACTTC
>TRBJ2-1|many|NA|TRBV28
CASSYENREQFF
TGTGCCAGCAGTTATGAAAACCGCGAGCAGTTCTTC
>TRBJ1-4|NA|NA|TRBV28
CASSEFTRSEKLFF
TGTGCCAGCAGTGAGTTCACGAGAAGTGAAAAACTGTTTTTT
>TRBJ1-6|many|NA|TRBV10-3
CAISTQGGDSPLHF
TGTGCCATCAGTACACAGGGTGGAGATTCACCCCTCCACTTT
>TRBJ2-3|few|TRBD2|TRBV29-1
CSCGRPPDTQYF
TGCAGCTGCGGGAGGCCCCCTGATACGCAGTATTTT
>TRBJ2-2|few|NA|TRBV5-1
CASSFDTPNTGELFF
TGCGCCAGCAGCTTCGACACCCCGAACACCGGGGAGCTGTTTTTT
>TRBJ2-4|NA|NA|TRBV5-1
CASSPDGQGAKNIQYF
TGCGCCAGCAGCCCGGACGGCCAGGGGGCCAAAAACATTCAGTACTTC
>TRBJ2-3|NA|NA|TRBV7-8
CASSLGPLRGMLPSTDTQYF
TGTGCCAGCAGCTTAGGTCCCCTTAGGGGGATGCTCCCCAGCACAGATACGCAGTATTTT
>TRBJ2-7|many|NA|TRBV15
CATSSLGRYEQYF
TGTGCCACCAGCAGCCTTGGCAGATACGAGCAGTACTTC
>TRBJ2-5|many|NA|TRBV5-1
CASSRGRDPFQETQYF
TGCGCCAGCAGCCGTGGCAGGGACCCCTTTCAAGAGACCCAGTACTTC
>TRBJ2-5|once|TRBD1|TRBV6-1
CASNRDRQETQYF
TGTGCCAGCAACAGGGACAGGCAAGAGACCCAGTACTTC
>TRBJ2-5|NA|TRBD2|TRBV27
CASSLGLAEGETQYF
TGTGCCAGCAGTTTAGGACTAGCGGAGGGAGAGACCCAGTACTTC
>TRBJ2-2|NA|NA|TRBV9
CASSVLQGPDTGELFF
TGTGCCAGCAGCGTTTTACAGGGCCCCGACACCGGGGAGCTGTTTTTT
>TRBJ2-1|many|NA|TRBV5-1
CASSVALDDEQFF
TGCGCCAGCAGCGTGGCACTCGACGATGAGCAGTTCTTC
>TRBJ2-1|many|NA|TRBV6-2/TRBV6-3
CASSYLDEQFF
TGTGCCAGCAGTTATCTGGATGAGCAGTTCTTC
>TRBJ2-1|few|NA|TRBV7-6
CASSPRTLTTYNEQFF
TGTGCCAGCAGCCCCCGGACACTTACTACCTACAATGAGCAGTTCTTC
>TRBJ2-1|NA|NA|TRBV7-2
CASSFPGRSNEQFF
TGTGCCAGCAGCTTCCCAGGGCGTAGTAATGAGCAGTTCTTC
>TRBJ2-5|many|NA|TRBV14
CASSQDRATTQYF
TGTGCCAGCAGCCAAGATCGGGCCACGACCCAGTACTTC
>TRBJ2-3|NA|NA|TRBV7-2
CASSSRARGVHTDTQYF
TGTGCCAGCAGTTCACGAGCTCGCGGGGTTCACACAGATACGCAGTATTTT
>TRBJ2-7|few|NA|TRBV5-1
CASSLGLVNYEQYF
TGCGCCAGCAGCTTGGGGCTTGTTAACTACGAGCAGTACTTC
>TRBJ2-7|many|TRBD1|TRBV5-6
CASSFRDRAYEQYF
TGTGCCAGCAGCTTCCGGGACAGAGCCTACGAGCAGTACTTC
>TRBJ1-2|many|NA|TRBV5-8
CASRLEGSGINYGYTF
TGTGCCAGCAGACTGGAAGGGTCAGGGATTAACTATGGCTACACCTTC
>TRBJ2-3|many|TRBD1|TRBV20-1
CSVSSGDSSTDTQYF
TGCAGTGTCTCGAGTGGGGACAGTAGCACAGATACGCAGTATTTT
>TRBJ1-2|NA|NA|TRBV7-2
CASSLDRAYGYTF
TGTGCCAGCAGCTTAGACAGGGCCTATGGCTACACCTTC
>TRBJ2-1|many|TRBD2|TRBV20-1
CSALTLAGVINEQFF
TGCAGTGCTCTCACCTTAGCGGGAGTAATCAATGAGCAGTTCTTC
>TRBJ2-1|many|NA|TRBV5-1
CASSPAGTIYNEQFF
TGCGCCAGCAGCCCTGCGGGAACAATATACAATGAGCAGTTCTTC
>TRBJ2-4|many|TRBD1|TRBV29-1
CSVGTGGMDIQYF
TGCAGCGTTGGGACAGGGGGCATGGACATTCAGTACTTC
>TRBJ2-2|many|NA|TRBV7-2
CASSLGTVNTGELFF
TGTGCCAGCAGCTTAGGGACGGTGAACACCGGGGAGCTGTTTTTT
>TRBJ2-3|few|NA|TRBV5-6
CASSFFAESTDTQYF
TGTGCCAGCAGCTTCTTCGCGGAGTCCACAGATACGCAGTATTTT
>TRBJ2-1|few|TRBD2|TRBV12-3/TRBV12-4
CASSPTSGRPNEQFF
TGTGCCAGCAGTCCGACTAGCGGGAGACCCAATGAGCAGTTCTTC
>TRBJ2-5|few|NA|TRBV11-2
CASSRTKGQETQYF
TGTGCCAGCAGCCGGACAAAGGGCCAAGAGACCCAGTACTTC
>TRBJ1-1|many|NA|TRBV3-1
CASSRVGGEAFF
TGTGCCAGCAGCCGAGTGGGGGGGGAAGCTTTCTTT
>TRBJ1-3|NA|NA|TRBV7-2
CASSLDRAGNTIYF
TGTGCCAGCAGCTTAGACAGGGCTGGAAACACCATATATTTT
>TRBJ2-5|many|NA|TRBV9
CASSVVQETQYF
TGTGCCAGCAGCGTAGTCCAAGAGACCCAGTACTTC
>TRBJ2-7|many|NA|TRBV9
CASSVAQLHEQYF
TGTGCCAGCAGCGTAGCTCAACTGCACGAGCAGTACTTC
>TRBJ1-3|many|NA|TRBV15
CATSRDRGQSNTIYF
TGTGCCACCAGCAGAGATAGAGGACAGTCAAACACCATATATTTT
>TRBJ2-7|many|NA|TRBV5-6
CASSLDPVTSTYEQYF
TGTGCCAGCAGCTTGGACCCCGTCACTAGCACCTACGAGCAGTACTTC
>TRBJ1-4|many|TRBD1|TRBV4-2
CASSQAGTGAVNEKLFF
TGTGCCAGCAGCCAAGCCGGGACAGGGGCCGTTAATGAAAAACTGTTTTTT
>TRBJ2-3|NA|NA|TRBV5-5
CASSRSVGDTQYF
TGTGCCAGCAGCCGCTCGGTGGGGGATACGCAGTATTTT
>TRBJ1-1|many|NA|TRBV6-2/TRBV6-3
CASRLQLNTEAFF
TGTGCCAGCAGGCTACAGTTGAACACTGAAGCTTTCTTT
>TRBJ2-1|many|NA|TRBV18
CASSPQGIPNEQFF
TGTGCCAGCTCACCACAAGGGATTCCCAATGAGCAGTTCTTC